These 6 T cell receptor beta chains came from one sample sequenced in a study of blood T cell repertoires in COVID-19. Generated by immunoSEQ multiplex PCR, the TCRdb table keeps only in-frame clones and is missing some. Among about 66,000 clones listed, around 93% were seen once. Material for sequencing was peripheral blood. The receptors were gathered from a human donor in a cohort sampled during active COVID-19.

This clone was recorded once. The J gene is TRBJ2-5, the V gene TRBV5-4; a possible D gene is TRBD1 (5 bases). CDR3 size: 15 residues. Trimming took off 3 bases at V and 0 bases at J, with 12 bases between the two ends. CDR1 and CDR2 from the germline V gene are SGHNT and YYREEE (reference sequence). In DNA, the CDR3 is TGTGCCAGCAGCTCGCGGAAGGACAACCAAGAGACCCAGTACTTC. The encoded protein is CASSSRKDNQETQYF.

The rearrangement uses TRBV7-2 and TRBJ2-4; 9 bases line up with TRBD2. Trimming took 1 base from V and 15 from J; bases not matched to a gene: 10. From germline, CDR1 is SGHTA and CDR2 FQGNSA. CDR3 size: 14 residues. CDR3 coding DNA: TGTGCCAGCAGCTTAGTTGGGGGCGGGAGGGCCTGGTACTTC. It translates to CASSLVGGGRAWYF.

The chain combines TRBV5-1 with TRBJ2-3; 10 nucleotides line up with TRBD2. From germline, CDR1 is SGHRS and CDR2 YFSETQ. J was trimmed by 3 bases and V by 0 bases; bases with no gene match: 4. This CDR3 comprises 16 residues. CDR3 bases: TGCGCCAGCAGCTTGGATCGAGCGGGGGGGACAGATACGCAGTATTTT. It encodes CASSLDRAGGTDTQYF.

The CDR3 protein is CASSLRSGGSSNTGELFF. In DNA, the CDR3 is TGCGCCAGCAGCTTGCGGAGCGGGGGGTCTTCGAACACCGGGGAGCTGTTTTTT. The rearrangement joins TRBV5-1 to TRBJ2-2, with 9 nucleotides matching TRBD2. The V and J ends lost 1 base and 0 bases, in that order; junction bases with no gene match: 7. CDR3 length: 18 residues. Germline assignment: CDR1 SGHRS and CDR2 YFSETQ.

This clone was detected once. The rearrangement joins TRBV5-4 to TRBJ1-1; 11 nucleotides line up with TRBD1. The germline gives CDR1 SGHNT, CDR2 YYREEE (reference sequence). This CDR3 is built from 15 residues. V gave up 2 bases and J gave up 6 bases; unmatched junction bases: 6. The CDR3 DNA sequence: TGTGCCAGCAGCTTCCCCACGGGACAGGGGGCTGAAGCTTTCTTT. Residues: CASSFPTGQGAEAFF.

CDR3 coding DNA: TGTGCCAGCAAAGCGGGTCTAGCGGGGGGCAATGAGCAGTTCTTC. Its translation: CASKAGLAGGNEQFF. The chain uses TRBV2 and TRBJ2-1, with 11 nucleotides matching TRBD2. Germline CDR1 reads SNHLY; CDR2 reads FYNNEI. The CDR3 covers 15 residues. The V gene end was trimmed by 7 bases and the J gene end by 6 bases; junction bases not matched to a gene: 8.